Below, 32 T cell receptor beta chains from the same sample are listed, as sequenced in a study of neurological immune-mediated disorders. TCRdb fed the 5' RACE reads into MiXCR, producing one record per CDR3 protein. The table lists about 59,000 distinct CDR3 sequences, approximately 4% of them singletons, with under 3.5% in the top ten. The sequenced material came from PBMCs. The receptors were sampled from a woman in her twenties or thirties with multiple sclerosis.

This clonotype has ten or more counts. The CDR3 here is CASSQLGAKTDTQYF. In DNA form, the CDR3 reads TGTGCCAGCAGCCAACTGGGGGCTAAAACAGATACGCAGTATTTT. The chain uses TRBV3-1 and TRBJ2-3, with D tentatively TRBD1 (6 bases). Germline values: CDR1 LGHDT, CDR2 YNNKEL (reference sequence). Trimming removed 2 bases at V and 3 bases at J, with 12 bases between. The CDR3 runs to 15 residues.

At least ten counts were recorded for this clonotype. The chain recombines TRBV10-3 with TRBJ2-5; the D is unclear. From germline, CDR1 is ENHRY and CDR2 SYGVKD. The CDR3 spans 14 residues. Trimming pared 8 bases from V and 4 bases from J, leaving 17 bases between. CDR3 sequence reads: CAIHVYPPTETQYF. The CDR3, as DNA: TGTGCCATCCACGTTTACCCCCCTACAGAGACCCAGTACTTC.

At least ten counts were recorded for this clonotype. V is TRBV5-1 and J is TRBJ2-3; tentative D call: TRBD2 (6 bases). The germline gives CDR1 SGHRS, CDR2 YFSETQ. V lost 0 bases and J lost 2, with 10 bases in between. The CDR3 is made up of 15 amino acids. As DNA, the CDR3 is TGCGCCAGCAGCTTGGTGAGGCGGGACACAGATACGCAGTATTTT. This translates into CASSLVRRDTDTQYF.

This chain joins TRBV29-1 and TRBJ2-2; no definite D call. Germline V gene sequence: CDR1 SQVTM, CDR2 ANQGSEA. This CDR3 is 15 amino acids long. V lost 0 bases and J lost 3, with 11 bases in between. The CDR3 nucleotides are TGCAGCGTTGAAGATAGAGATACACACACCGGGGAGCTGTTTTTT. Encoded protein: CSVEDRDTHTGELFF.

At least ten counts were recorded for this clonotype. The chain carries TRBV5-1 and TRBJ1-1, with 7 bases aligning to TRBD1. The CDR3 runs to 15 residues. Germline trimming cut 1 base from V and 8 bases from J; bases unmatched to any gene: 11. Germline V gene sequence: CDR1 SGHRS, CDR2 YFSETQ. The CDR3 DNA is TGCGCCAGCAGCTTGCATGAAGGGGAGGGGGCCGAAGCTTTCTTT. Its protein product is CASSLHEGEGAEAFF.

This clonotype showed up many times. V gene TRBV5-1 combines with J gene TRBJ2-5; the match to TRBD2 covers 11 bases. Germline V CDR1 and CDR2: SGHRS, YFSETQ. J gave up 0 bases and V 0 bases, and 7 bases lay outside the gene matches. The length of the CDR3 is 18 residues. The CDR3 here is CASSLGSLAGGYQETQYF. The CDR3 DNA reads as TGCGCCAGCAGCTTGGGCTCTTTAGCGGGGGGGTACCAAGAGACCCAGTACTTC.

This clonotype was counted a few times. The V gene is TRBV7-2, the J gene TRBJ2-7; TRBD2 matches at 9 bases. CDR1 and CDR2 (germline): SGHTA, FQGNSA. V gave up 6 bases and J gave up 5 bases; unmatched junction bases: 11. The CDR3 length is 15 residues. CDR3 DNA: TGTGCCAGCAGTCCCTTAGCGGGAGTTTTACACGAGCAGTACTTC. Its translation is CASSPLAGVLHEQYF.

The chain is built from TRBV20-1 and TRBJ2-5; TRBD2 agrees at 12 bases. CDR1 and CDR2 (germline): DFQATT, SNEGSKA (reference sequence). The J segment lost 5 bases and the V segment lost 3 bases, leaving 7 bases of the junction unmatched. The CDR3 runs to 15 residues. The CDR3 loop reads CSARELAGGGETQYF. CDR3 nucleotide sequence: TGCAGTGCTAGGGAACTAGCGGGGGGTGGGGAGACCCAGTACTTC.

This clonotype was counted many times. The chain is built from TRBV7-8 and TRBJ2-3, with 11 bases identical to TRBD2. This CDR3 is 17 amino acids long. The ends lost 5 bases at V and 4 bases at J; junction bases unmatched: 11. Germline CDR1 and CDR2: SGHVS and FQNEAQ. CDR3 loop: CASSGRLAGTSPDTQYF. For the CDR3, the DNA is TGTGCCAGCAGCGGGCGACTAGCGGGAACCTCCCCAGATACGCAGTATTTT.

The chain links TRBV29-1 to TRBJ2-3; TRBD1 or TRBD2 may be the D gene (5 bases each). Trimming removed 4 bases from V and 1 base from J, with 9 bases in between. Germline V gene lookup returns CDR1 SQVTM and CDR2 ANQGSEA. The CDR3 is 13 amino acids. The CDR3 region is CSVVGTRTDTQYF. The DNA for the CDR3 is TGCAGCGTTGTGGGGACCCGCACAGATACGCAGTATTTT.

In its sample, this clonotype was seen many times. The V call is TRBV12-3 or TRBV12-4, the J call TRBJ2-4; possible D gene TRBD1, 5 bases. V lost 2 bases and J lost 0, with 8 bases in between. This CDR3 comprises 15 residues. The chain's CDR3 is CASSLRGGAKNIQYF. The DNA of the CDR3 is TGTGCCAGCAGTTTAAGGGGTGGAGCCAAAAACATTCAGTACTTC.

This clonotype appeared many times. This rearrangement joins TRBV5-6 to TRBJ1-2; maybe TRBD1 (5 bases). Trimming stripped 2 bases from V and 4 bases from J, with 15 bases between. CDR3 length: 15 residues. Germline CDR1 and CDR2: SGHDT and YYEEEE. CDR3 bases: TGTGCCAGCAGCTTTGGATCCGGGACCATCTATGGCTACACCTTC. This sequence encodes CASSFGSGTIYGYTF.

The table lists this clonotype with many counts. V is TRBV5-1 and J is TRBJ2-1, with TRBD2 as a possible D gene (5 bases). The CDR3 loop spans 16 amino acids. The germline V and J ends were trimmed by 0 bases and 2 bases, with 12 bases remaining between them. CDR1 is SGHRS, CDR2 YFSETQ, per germline. CDR3 protein: CASSLAARAAYNEQFF. CDR3 coding DNA: TGCGCCAGCAGCTTGGCCGCGAGGGCCGCCTACAATGAGCAGTTCTTC.

There are many counts of this clonotype. The chain links TRBV20-1 to TRBJ1-2; maybe TRBD1 (6 bases). The CDR3 is 15 amino acids. CDR1 is DFQATT, CDR2 SNEGSKA, per germline (reference sequence). V shed 6 bases and J shed 4 bases, with 21 bases lying between them. The CDR3 region is CSAGTRMTGVYGYTF. The CDR3, as DNA: TGCAGTGCGGGGACTAGAATGACAGGAGTCTATGGCTACACCTTC.

Ten or more counts support this clonotype. The chain combines TRBV2 with TRBJ2-1; 8 bases align to TRBD2. The CDR3 contains 15 residues. With V trimmed by 5 bases and J by 7 bases, 10 bases remained unmatched. Germline V CDR1 and CDR2: SNHLY, FYNNEI. This CDR3 reads CASSLLAATTNEQFF. CDR3 in DNA: TGTGCCAGCAGTTTACTAGCGGCAACAACAAATGAGCAGTTCTTC.

Points on this clonotype: The junction does not match germline at one end; this may be a read error. The chain uses TRBV7-6 and TRBJ1-6; TRBD1 matches at 7 bases. Germline V gene sequence: CDR1 SGHVS, CDR2 FNYEAQ. CDR3 length: 14 residues. The CDR3 DNA is TGTGCCAGCGGATATACAGGGGTGAATTCACCCCTCAACTTT. Protein: CASGYTGVNSPLNF.

This clonotype has a count of ten or more. The V gene is TRBV5-1, the J gene TRBJ1-3; 8 bases align to TRBD1. Germline V lookup: CDR1 SGHRS, CDR2 YFSETQ. This CDR3 is 16 amino acids long. The V gene end was trimmed by 4 bases and the J gene end by 3 bases; junction bases not matched to a gene: 9. The CDR3 spells CASSPRTGSFGNTIYF. The CDR3 DNA follows: TGCGCCAGCAGCCCCCGGACAGGGTCTTTTGGAAACACCATATATTTT.

This clonotype occurred many times. The chain recombines TRBV6-2 or TRBV6-3 with TRBJ2-7, with 7 bases matching TRBD1. The CDR3 length is 15 residues. V trimming: 6 bases; J trimming: 0 bases; junction bases outside the gene matches: 8. The germline gives CDR1 MNHEY, CDR2 SVGEGT. The CDR3 DNA follows: TGTGCCAGCAGAAAACCGGGACAGATCTCCTACGAGCAGTACTTC. Translated, it gives CASRKPGQISYEQYF.

There are many counts of this clonotype. This chain connects TRBV7-2 to TRBJ2-6; 9 nucleotides align to TRBD2. CDR1 and CDR2 from the germline V gene are SGHTA and FQGNSA. V was pared by 0 bases and J by 0 bases, with 6 bases of the junction left unmatched. The CDR3 totals 19 residues. The CDR3 nucleotides are TGTGCCAGCAGCTTAGCATGGCTAGCGGGGATCTCTGGGGCCAACGTCCTGACTTTC. It is translated as CASSLAWLAGISGANVLTF.

Many counts were recorded for this clonotype. The chain links TRBV20-1 to TRBJ1-1; 7 bases match TRBD1. V was pared by 2 bases and J by 1 base, with 4 bases of the junction left unmatched. CDR3 length: 14 residues. CDR1 and CDR2 (germline): DFQATT, SNEGSKA (reference sequence). Here the CDR3 reads CSARPRGPNTEAFF. DNA of the CDR3: TGCAGTGCTAGACCAAGGGGGCCGAACACTGAAGCTTTCTTT.

The table lists this clonotype with many counts. The chain combines TRBV28 with TRBJ2-7, with D uncertain. Trimming pared 3 bases from V and 4 bases from J, leaving 10 bases between. Germline V gene sequence: CDR1 MDHEN, CDR2 SYDVKM. The CDR3 extends over 13 amino acids. The CDR3, as DNA: TGTGCCAGCAGTTTTGGTTCGAGGTACGAGCAGTACTTC. Its translation: CASSFGSRYEQYF.

This chain links TRBV9 with TRBJ2-5; no firm D call. CDR3 size: 14 residues. V was pared by 0 bases and J by 1 base, with 7 bases between. Germline V gene sequence: CDR1 SGDLS, CDR2 YYNGEE. The CDR3 loop reads CASSVDEPQETQYF. The CDR3 DNA sequence: TGTGCCAGCAGCGTAGACGAGCCCCAAGAGACCCAGTACTTC.

This clonotype was recorded at least ten times. Here the CDR3 DNA reads TGTGCCAGCATGCGCGGGGGGCTATCCACAGATACGCAGTATTTT. It specifies CASMRGGLSTDTQYF. The chain joins TRBV9 to TRBJ2-3; 8 nucleotides line up with TRBD2. The V gene end was trimmed by 6 bases and the J gene end by 2 bases; junction bases not matched to a gene: 8. This CDR3 spans 15 amino acids. The germline gives CDR1 SGDLS, CDR2 YYNGEE.

This clonotype showed up just a few times. The V gene is TRBV6-6, the J gene TRBJ1-1; D gene ambiguous. The germline V and J ends were trimmed by 0 bases and 1 base, with 9 bases remaining between them. Germline loops: CDR1 MNHNY, CDR2 SVGAGI (reference sequence). The CDR3 sequence is 15 residues long. The DNA of the CDR3 is TGTGCCAGCAGTTACTCGAGGGCAGGGAACACTGAAGCTTTCTTT. This sequence encodes CASSYSRAGNTEAFF.

The sample holds many counts of this clonotype. The chain uses TRBV5-1 and TRBJ2-7; D is unclear. The V gene's germline CDR1 is SGHRS and CDR2 YFSETQ. CDR3 length: 15 residues. The V gene lost 0 bases and the J gene lost 2 bases, with 12 bases spanning the gap. The CDR3 coding sequence is TGCGCCAGCAGCTTGGCTTCTAGAGGAACCTACGAGCAGTACTTC. Its translation: CASSLASRGTYEQYF.

This clonotype occurred a few times. Possible read error: a much larger clone is one base away. The V call is TRBV20-1, the J call TRBJ2-7; D may be TRBD2 (6 bases). The CDR3 is made up of 12 amino acids. Trimming pared 3 bases from V and 7 bases from J, leaving 13 bases between. Germline CDR1 reads DFQATT; CDR2 reads SNEGSKA (reference sequence). The CDR3 protein is CSARKASEEQYF. CDR3 coding DNA: TGCAGTGCTAGGAAGGCTAGCGAAGAGCAGTACTTC.

This clonotype showed up many times. This chain joins TRBV3-1 and TRBJ1-4; the D is unclear. Trimming stripped 4 bases from V and 0 bases from J, with 9 bases between. This CDR3 is 15 amino acids long. The germline V gene has CDR1 LGHDT and CDR2 YNNKEL (reference sequence). In DNA form, the CDR3 reads TGTGCCAGCAGCCCCTACAGTGCAACTAATGAAAAACTGTTTTTT. Translating gives CASSPYSATNEKLFF.

The chain recombines TRBV7-2 with TRBJ2-3, with D uncertain. The V gene's germline CDR1 is SGHTA and CDR2 FQGNSA. This CDR3 has 11 residues. This chain's CDR3 is CASLETDTQYF. The CDR3 DNA reads as TGTGCAAGCTTAGAAACAGATACGCAGTATTTT.

This clonotype was seen more than once but under ten times. A clone one base away is much larger, so this may be a read error. The gene calls are TRBV10-3 and TRBJ2-5, with 7 bases aligning to TRBD2. This CDR3 is built from 13 residues. CDR1 is ENHRY and CDR2 is SYGVKD in the germline V gene. V dropped 2 bases and J dropped 6; count of bases not matched to a gene: 3. CDR3 protein: CAISETGGQTQYF. CDR3 sequence (DNA): TGTGCCATCAGTGAGACGGGAGGCCAGACCCAGTACTTC.

This clonotype was recorded many times. This chain uses TRBV4-1 with TRBJ2-1, with D possibly TRBD2 on 6 matching bases. V lost 5 bases, J lost 7 bases, and 21 bases lay in between. The CDR3 is 16 amino acids. Germline CDR1 reads MGHRA; CDR2 reads YSYEKL. The CDR3 coding sequence is TGCGCCAGCAGCTCCCCCGGGGCCCCGGGGGTAAATGAGCAGTTCTTC. This codes for CASSSPGAPGVNEQFF.

This clonotype appeared many times. The chain combines TRBV29-1 with TRBJ1-2; D is perhaps TRBD1 (6 bases). Trimming left V 3 bases short and J 0 bases short, with 17 bases between. The CDR3 loop spans 16 amino acids. CDR1 SQVTM and CDR2 ANQGSEA come from the germline V gene. The chain's CDR3 is CSVDEDSERSNYGYTF. The CDR3 DNA reads as TGCAGCGTTGACGAGGACAGCGAACGGTCTAACTATGGCTACACCTTC.

This clonotype has a handful of counts. The V and J genes are TRBV6-1 and TRBJ1-5, with D hard to call. This CDR3 is built from 15 residues. V gave up 3 bases and J gave up 0 bases, with 9 bases separating them. In germline, CDR1 is MNHNS, CDR2 SASEGT. The CDR3 region has the DNA TGTGCCAGCAGTGATGGGGTGTCTAGCAATCAGCCCCAGCATTTT. This codes for CASSDGVSSNQPQHF.